The sequence of this TCR beta chain was determined in a study of cytomegalovirus exposure and HLA in healthy donors (dated by TCRdb to 2016 to 2017). General notes on the study: In an earlier analysis of 587 of the donors, roughly 300 Gb of sequence data and some 120 million unique TCR beta sequences from roughly 190 million T cells were reported. Typing coverage varied by locus: 629-630 donors for A, B, C, DRB1 and DQB1; around 560 for DQA1; about 590 for DPA1; around 450 for DPB1. To predict cytomegalovirus infection status, the study combined high-throughput TCR immunosequencing, statistical association of individual TCRs with disease status, and machine learning. A later genetic analysis took genome-wide SNP genotypes for about three fifths of the 666 donors and used that subset as a discovery cohort. Besides the first cohort of under 700 subjects, a separate validation cohort made up of 120 different subjects was used. To decide whether each TCR beta V gene segment behaved as functional or pseudogenic, an earlier analysis of 587 of the donors relied on high-throughput TCR beta sequencing. Every repertoire in the discovery cohort had been generated on one and the same sequencing platform. Four to six DR-DQ haplotypes were handled as single units for association and clustering, since linkage in the cohort was strong. An early release covering roughly 600 HLA-typed donors comprised about 300 gigabases of sequencing data and tens of millions of unique TCR sequences. Using immunosequencing, the study profiled T cell repertoires from 500 to 800 subjects and related those repertoires to cytomegalovirus serostatus. Donor age, sex, ethnicity and CMV serostatus were compiled together with the repertoire data. The aim of the study was to test whether cataloging public T cell receptors could identify signatures of past pathogen exposure. Among some 410 genotyped donors of the cohort, an average of around 250,000 unique TCR beta nucleotide sequences was sequenced per donor, of which about 19% were non-productive. A later analysis re-analyzed previously published TCR beta repertoires from 600 to 850 donors and added high-resolution HLA genotyping to study TCR occurrence patterns. The genetic ancestry cluster associated with self-reported Caucasian donors included around 76% of the roughly 400 genotyped donors. HLA typing covered class I and class II loci at four-digit resolution. Rather than drawing on any new phenotypic data, the later analysis identified candidate immune exposures from TCR beta sequences and the way those sequences occurred across donors.

About this clone itself: Which antigen it targets is not known. Nothing much larger sits one base from this clone, and base qualities are not available.

In total, over 600 healthy bone marrow donors made up the cohort. All cohort members were sampled while nominally healthy, although unrecorded immune exposures were likely present. The donor tested CMV seronegative and was one of the 352 seronegative cohort members. Every donor gave a peripheral blood sample, and the peripheral blood mononuclear cells from that sample were used for TCR beta sequencing. Genomic DNA was extracted from the blood cell samples with the Qiagen DNeasy Blood Extraction Kit. Libraries came from the immunoSEQ multiplex PCR assay. For the multiplex PCR, a mixture combining 60 forward primers for TCR Vbeta segments and 13 reverse primers for TCR Jbeta segments was used. The CDR3 region of rearranged TCR beta genes was amplified from genomic DNA with a multiplex PCR assay. The amplified TCR beta libraries were sequenced on the Illumina HiSeq System as 87-base-pair reads. For the original study's pipeline: In a later analysis, 70 million to 95 million unique TCR beta chains were counted across the 500 to 850 repertoires, and some 10 million of these chains were shared by at least two donors. A nearest-neighbor algorithm error-corrected the raw reads and collapsed the reads into unique sequences, merging closely related sequences to remove PCR and sequencing errors. V, D and J gene segments were assigned by aligning CDR3 sequences to IMGT reference sequences. For a sequence to be retained, at least a six-nucleotide match to both a V gene segment and a J gene segment was required. Rearrangements were classified as productive when the CDR3 lacked stop codons and remained in frame with V and J, and all other rearrangements were classified as non-productive. Following IMGT convention, CDR3 was defined as the stretch from the second conserved V-encoded cysteine up to the conserved J-encoded phenylalanine. The earlier analysis of 500 to 650 of the donors excluded any sequence lacking an unambiguous match to a single V gene segment. An earlier analysis of several hundred of the donors called V segments functional above 56.7% productive rearrangements and segregating when the between-donor standard deviation exceeded 5%. To diagnose cytomegalovirus status from the catalog of TCR beta chain sequences, a statistical classification framework was built. In a later analysis, TCR nucleotide sequences were compared against IMGT/GENE-DB human TR gene sequences so that V and J genes could be assigned. In a later analysis, CDR3 sequences and most-parsimonious VDJ recombination scenarios were assigned using the TCRdist pipeline. In a later analysis, each TCR beta chain was defined by its CDR3 amino acid sequence together with its V-gene family, and reads lacking a unique V-gene family were excluded. A later analysis removed several hundred highly shared, low-generation-probability nucleotide sequences to deal with suspected cross-contamination and a sequencing artifact. A later analysis calculated a clonal expansion index for each public chain from normalized within-repertoire ranks of inferred template counts. A later analysis computed generation probabilities with a VDJ recombination model fitted to out-of-frame rearrangements, and checked the results against IGoR. A later analysis scored TCR-TCR, TCR-HLA and TCR-CMV co-occurrence with hypergeometric tests, applying a repertoire-size bias correction to TCR pairs. False discovery rates were estimated in a later analysis by permuting HLA or CMV assignments 20 times. A later analysis grouped co-occurring TCRs with DBSCAN, adding TCRdist sequence similarity when clustering within HLA-allele-positive subsets. Co-occurrence clustering excluded repertoires with fewer than 30,000 or more than 120,000 public chains, plus five with anomalous nucleotide sharing. TCRdb stores this immuneACCESS table with in-frame sequences only. Part of the clones is absent; in the studies checked, under half of the shortfall reflects unresolved V genes, and no reason is known for the rest. D and trimming come from the DNA, and the V and J calls and clone size come from that table. The sample table records approximately 140,000 clones; 65% to 85% of these occur just once. 0.95% to 1.5% of the sample goes to the ten largest clones.

Paper-wide results and their limitations: An association between a missense DCLRE1C variant and V-gene and J-gene trimming of TCR beta chains was found in a later genetic analysis and replicated in an independent cohort. The cohort was sequenced for TCR beta chains only, and without alpha or paired-chain data the features that could be detected were limited. The earlier analysis of some 560 of the donors excluded 15 to 20 rarely observed V segments, including chromosome 9 orphons, because counts were too low. Linkage disequilibrium might explain the correlated functional status among segregating V segments, but an unknown experimental factor could not be excluded. In both the original and validation cohorts, the classifier was reported to diagnose cytomegalovirus status with high specificity and sensitivity. For the cohort, immune exposure information was limited to CMV serostatus. The study gave a list of about 150 TCR beta chains associated with cytomegalovirus. In a later analysis, HLA-associated TCR beta chains were found to be more clonally expanded and to have lower generation probabilities than equally common non-associated chains. Some IMGT-functional V segments, including TRBV6-2 and TRBV6-3, could not be distinguished by the 87-base-pair reads and were therefore excluded. Assigning TCR associations to individual alleles was difficult when HLA alleles, especially DR and DQ, strongly co-occurred. A further reported finding was that TCR beta sequences accurately predicted the HLA-A and HLA-B alleles for most subjects in the first cohort. In a later analysis, some 17,000 TCR beta sequences were associated with specific HLA alleles at a false discovery rate of 0.05. A few of the identified cytomegalovirus-associated TCR beta chains were confirmed in vitro to be specific for cytomegalovirus antigens. A later analysis found that TCR association rates varied across HLA loci, with DRB1 alleles showing the most associated TCRs and HLA-C alleles the fewest. In a later analysis, most CMV-associated TCR beta chains were found to appear HLA-restricted, with HLA associations seemingly driven largely by CMV exposure. Because some donors lacked HLA typing at each locus, the association tests relied only on the typed subset. The sequencing pipeline was judged likely to have produced a cluster of highly shared sequence variants as a technical artifact. Across donors, most TCR sequences were observed very rarely, whereas some public TCRs were present in many individuals. In a later genetic analysis, fewer N-insertions in productive TCRs were reported among donors in an Asian-associated ancestry cluster than the roughly 640-donor mean. The authors suggested that the approach could potentially be extended to other disease states and immunological phenotypes. The presence/absence analyses assumed that sequencing depth was roughly uniform across donors, and that assumption may not be true. In an earlier analysis of fewer than 750 of the donors, most TCR beta V segments were observed in productive rearrangements about 90% or about 30% of the time, broadly matching IMGT annotations. According to a later analysis, parvovirus B19, influenza, CMV and Epstein-Barr virus appeared linked to several top co-occurrence clusters.

Looking up the germline V gene yields CDR1 SQVTM and CDR2 ANQGSEA. The CDR3 contains 15 residues, cysteine and phenylalanine counted. CDR3 DNA is the only sequence kept; it has 45 bases, read in frame from the first base. Trimming takes 7 bases off V and 1 base off J; junction bases not matched to a gene: 5. This sequence originates from a boy younger than 18 in good health and CMV-seronegative. Recombination linked TRBV29-1 to TRBJ2-2; TRBD2 aligns with 11 central bases. The sequencing sample was made of PBMCs. The sequenced DNA is TGCAGCGGGATGGGACTAGCGGTGAACACCGGGGAGCTGTTTTTT. This gives the protein CSGMGLAVNTGELFF.